This T cell receptor beta chain was recovered during a study of blood T cell repertoires in COVID-19. Overall study context: Donors in the United States, Italy and Spain gave samples during acute or convalescent COVID-19. PBMCs, B-cell-depleted T cells, or T cells provided the cDNA or gDNA that made up the material.

Germline values: CDR1 SNHLY, CDR2 FYNNEI. The J segment lost 8 bases and the V segment lost 3 bases, leaving 5 bases of the junction unmatched. This CDR3 contains 15 residues. Original processing notes: The assay estimated nucleated cells by amplifying reference gene primers. TCRdb's copy holds only in-frame clones and misses some; the assay was immunoSEQ multiplex PCR. V and J calls plus clone size are reproduced from that table; the DNA served to infer D and trimming. This table has about 83,000 clones, about 90% appearing once. This clonotype was obtained from a human donor in a cohort sampled during active COVID-19. The chain carries TRBV2 and TRBJ2-1, with 12 bases that match TRBD2. Sequenced: peripheral blood. CDR3 amino acids: CASSEASGGAYEQFF. CDR3 nucleotides: TGTGCCAGCAGTGAGGCTAGCGGGGGGGCCTATGAGCAGTTCTTC.